This passage covers 32 T cell receptor beta chains from one sample sequenced in a study of blood T cells in healthy people across ages. Through a sample-barcoded 5' primer and a J-beta primer mix, a second PCR was run for roughly 7 to 12 cycles. Each CDR3 protein gets one entry after TCRdb re-called the 5' RACE reads with MiXCR. The repertoire holds 380,000 or so distinct CDR3 sequences, 45% to 65% seen once, with about 54% in the top ten. Sequenced: blood. The receptors were gathered from a man aged 60-69 years in good health.

This clonotype came up many times. The chain carries TRBV25-1 and TRBJ1-6; TRBD1 aligns across 9 bases. V trimming: 6 bases; J trimming: 11 bases; junction bases outside the gene matches: 14. CDR1 and CDR2 (germline): MGHDK, SYGVNS. The CDR3 loop spans 16 amino acids. In nucleotides, the CDR3 is TGTGCCAGCAGCGACGCTACCGGGACAGGGCGGGCACCCCTCCACTTT. It translates to CASSDATGTGRAPLHF. The full variable domain, in which reference TRBV25-1 and TRBJ1-6 provide the parts outside the CDR3, is EADIYQTPRYLVIGTGKKITLECSQTMGHDKMYWYQQDPGMELHLIHYSYGVNSTEKGDLSSESTVSRIRTEHFPLTLESARPSHTSQYLCASSDATGTGRAPLHFGNGTRLTVT.

The chain employs TRBV11-3 and TRBJ2-1; D uncertain. The CDR3 totals 12 residues. The germline V and J ends were trimmed by 5 bases and 12 bases, with 14 bases remaining between them. Germline CDR1 is SGHNT and CDR2 is YENEEA. The CDR3: CASSDSTATQFF. The CDR3 coding sequence is TGTGCCAGCAGCGACTCCACCGCCACGCAGTTCTTC. The whole variable domain, remainder taken from reference TRBV11-3 and TRBJ2-1, is EAGVVQSPRYKIIEKKQPVAFWCNPISGHNTLYWYLQNLGQGPELLIRYENEEAVDDSQLPKDRFSAERLKGVDSTLKIQPAELGDSAVYLCASSDSTATQFFGPGTRLTVL.

This clonotype was seen only a few times. V and J are TRBV7-2 and TRBJ2-1; 11 nucleotides line up with TRBD2. The germline CDR1 and CDR2 sequences are SGHTA and FQGNSA. This CDR3 has 16 amino acids. V lost 8 bases to trimming and J lost 5 bases; unmatched junction nucleotides: 11. CDR3 in DNA: TGTGCCAGCCGGACTAGCGGGCGGGTAGTAGACAATGAGCAGTTCTTC. Translated, it gives CASRTSGRVVDNEQFF.

The rearrangement uses TRBV29-1 and TRBJ2-3, with D unclear. Trimming left V 1 base short and J 4 bases short, with 6 bases between. Germline V gene sequence: CDR1 SQVTM, CDR2 ANQGSEA. The CDR3 runs to 12 residues. In DNA, the CDR3 is TGCAGCGTTGAAGGGGATTCAGATACGCAGTATTTT. It yields the protein CSVEGDSDTQYF.

This clonotype was picked up one time. The rearrangement links TRBV20-1 to TRBJ2-1, with D possibly being TRBD2 (6 bases). Germline loops: CDR1 DFQATT, CDR2 SNEGSKA (reference sequence). The CDR3 totals 14 residues. Deletions cut 6 bases from V and 6 bases from J, with 18 bases between. The CDR3, as DNA: TGCAGTGCCCCGCCCAGCGGGTGGCGCAATGAGCAGTTCTTC. Its protein is CSAPPSGWRNEQFF.

This clonotype has more than one count but fewer than ten. The genes are TRBV3-1 and TRBJ2-7; TRBD1 matches 7 bases. With 1 base clipped from V and 4 bases from J, the junction kept 4 bases outside the gene matches. CDR3 length: 14 amino acids. Per germline, CDR1 LGHDT and CDR2 YNNKEL (reference sequence). The CDR3 sequence: CASSQAGQNYEQYF. DNA for the CDR3: TGTGCCAGCAGCCAAGCGGGACAGAATTACGAGCAGTACTTC.

This clonotype was counted ten times or more. This chain joins TRBV7-9 and TRBJ2-3, with D possibly being TRBD2 (5 bases). The CDR3 has 13 residues. Germline lookup yields CDR1 SEHNR and CDR2 FQNEAQ (reference sequence). Trimming took 5 bases from V and 9 from J, leaving 15 bases between them. In DNA form, the CDR3 reads TGTGCCAGCAGCCACCGGGGAAAGGAAACGCAGTATTTT. It encodes CASSHRGKETQYF.

The chain couples TRBV5-5 to TRBJ2-1; 10 bases align to TRBD2. Looked up from germline, CDR1 is SGHKS and CDR2 is YYEKEE (reference sequence). Unmatched junction bases numbered 15, after V lost 5 bases and J lost 7 bases. The CDR3 is made up of 17 amino acids. The CDR3 loop reads CASSSNPRLAGRNEQFF. The DNA of the CDR3 is TGTGCCAGCAGTTCAAACCCAAGACTAGCGGGTCGGAATGAGCAGTTCTTC.

This clonotype was counted between two and nine times. DNA for the CDR3: TGTGCCAGCAGCTTGGTACCTAGCGGGAGGTTAGAGACCCAGTACTTC. Protein product: CASSLVPSGRLETQYF. The chain uses TRBV5-5 and TRBJ2-5, with TRBD2 matching 11 bases. Losses at the gene ends were 0 bases for V and 4 bases for J; bases not matched to a gene: 5. Germline V CDR1 and CDR2: SGHKS, YYEKEE (reference sequence). The CDR3 loop spans 16 amino acids. The entire variable domain, with the rest obtained from reference TRBV5-5 and TRBJ2-5, is as follows: DAGVTQSPTHLIKTRGQQVTLRCSPISGHKSVSWYQQVLGQGPQFIFQYYEKEERGRGNFPDRFSARQFPNYSSELNVNALLLGDSALYLCASSLVPSGRLETQYFGPGTRLLVL.

This chain uses TRBV3-1 with TRBJ1-1; unclear D gene. Germline CDR1 reads LGHDT; CDR2 reads YNNKEL (reference sequence). This CDR3 region has 13 residues. The V end was cut by 3 bases, the J end by 6 bases, with 11 bases between. CDR3 in DNA: TGTGCCAGCAGCCAGTTAATCGCCGCTGAAGCTTTCTTT. Its protein is CASSQLIAAEAFF.

This clonotype was counted a few times. The chain has TRBV6-4 and TRBJ2-5, with 7 nucleotides matching TRBD2. The length of the CDR3 is 13 residues. V shed 10 bases, J shed 5 bases, and the junction held 10 bases outside the gene matches. Germline values: CDR1 MRHNA, CDR2 SNTAGT. The CDR3 reads CATELALEETQYF. The CDR3 DNA reads as TGTGCCACCGAACTAGCGCTCGAGGAGACCCAGTACTTC.

This clonotype was counted at least ten times. The gene calls are TRBV29-1 and TRBJ2-1; D possibly corresponds to TRBD2 (6 bases). V was shortened by 2 bases and J by 9 bases, with 14 bases between the two germline ends. Germline lookup yields CDR1 SQVTM and CDR2 ANQGSEA. The CDR3 runs 13 residues. The CDR3 coding sequence is TGCAGCGTTGAACGGGCGCGGGGAGGTGAGCAGTTCTTC. This gives the protein CSVERARGGEQFF.

CDR3 bases: TGCAGTGCTAGAGGGGCGGGGGGGCGAGAGACCCAGTACTTC. Its protein product is CSARGAGGRETQYF. The chain joins TRBV20-1 to TRBJ2-5; 9 bases line up with TRBD2. CDR1 and CDR2 (germline): DFQATT, SNEGSKA (reference sequence). With 1 base clipped from V and 4 bases from J, the junction kept 4 bases outside the gene matches. The CDR3 is made up of 14 amino acids.

V and J are TRBV12-3 or TRBV12-4 and TRBJ2-6; the D gene could be TRBD1 or TRBD2 (5 bases each). V gave up 7 bases and J gave up 0 bases, with 10 bases separating them. This CDR3 has 15 amino acids. The CDR3 DNA sequence: TGTGCCAGCAATTCAGGGAGCTCTGGGGCCAACGTCCTGACTTTC. It codes for CASNSGSSGANVLTF.

This clonotype was seen more than once but under ten times. The chain is built from TRBV30 and TRBJ2-3; D tentatively reads TRBD1 or TRBD2 (6 bases each). Germline V gene data show CDR1 as GTSNPN and CDR2 as SVGIG (reference sequence). This CDR3 region has 13 residues. Between the trimmed V and J ends, which lost 7 bases and 2 bases, there was a span of 13 bases. CDR3 DNA: TGTGCCTCAGGGGAGGATTCCACAGATACGCAGTATTTT. Its translation is CASGEDSTDTQYF.

The chain employs TRBV7-3 and TRBJ2-1; 8 nucleotides match TRBD1. The CDR3 totals 22 residues. V shed 2 bases, J shed 7 bases, and the junction held 28 bases outside the gene matches. In germline, CDR1 is SGHTA, CDR2 FQGTGA. This chain's CDR3 is CASSLGQGLRRESGATGNEQFF. The CDR3 region has the DNA TGTGCCAGCAGCTTAGGACAGGGACTGCGAAGGGAGTCAGGAGCCACGGGGAATGAGCAGTTCTTC.

The rearrangement uses TRBV7-8 and TRBJ2-3, with D tentatively TRBD2 (6 bases). The germline V and J ends were trimmed by 5 bases and 0 bases, with 12 bases remaining between them. CDR1 and CDR2 (germline): SGHVS, FQNEAQ. The CDR3 has 15 amino acids. The CDR3 spells CASSLRRASTDTQYF. For the CDR3, the DNA is TGTGCCAGCAGCCTCCGGAGGGCTAGCACAGATACGCAGTATTTT. Full variable domain (rest looked up from reference TRBV7-8 and TRBJ2-3): GAGVSQSPRYKVAKRGQDVALRCDPISGHVSLFWYQQALGQGPEFLTYFQNEAQLDKSGLPSDRFFAERPEGSVSTLKIQRTQQEDSAVYLCASSLRRASTDTQYFGPGTRLTVL.

Notes on this clonotype: One junction end disagrees with the germline gene, perhaps due to a read error. V gene TRBV7-7 combines with J gene TRBJ2-5; D is perhaps TRBD1 (6 bases). Germline-derived CDR1 and CDR2 are SSHAT and FNYEAQ (reference sequence). The CDR3 is made up of 16 amino acids. CDR3 coding DNA: TGTGCTAGCAGCTTAAGGGATACAGGGTACCAAGAGACCCAGTACTTC. Protein: CASSLRDTGYQETQYF.

This clonotype was observed a handful of times. The V and J genes are TRBV7-3 and TRBJ2-5; D is possibly TRBD1 (5 bases). V shed 5 bases and J shed 11 bases, with 18 bases lying between them. CDR3 length equals 13 residues. Germline V gene sequence: CDR1 SGHTA, CDR2 FQGTGA. The CDR3 nucleotides read TGTGCCAGCAGCCAAAGCAGGGTGGCTGAGCAGTACTTC. Its protein product is CASSQSRVAEQYF.

Notes on this clonotype: Relative to the germline gene, one junction end is altered; a read error may explain this. V is TRBV12-3 or TRBV12-4 and J is TRBJ2-5; 12 nucleotides match TRBD2. The J call could be wrong; TRBJ2-7 is a better fit for the DNA end. The CDR3 runs 16 residues. The CDR3 region has the DNA TGTGCCGGCAGTTTAGGACTAGCGGGGAGGCCCTACGAGCAGTACTTC. Its translation: CAGSLGLAGRPYEQYF.

V usage is TRBV6-5 and J usage is TRBJ2-7, with unresolved D. The V gene lost 6 bases and the J gene lost 1 base, with 13 bases spanning the gap. Germline CDR1 is MNHEY and CDR2 is SVGAGI. The CDR3 contains 14 residues. Here the CDR3 reads CASRSRVESYEQYF. The CDR3 bases are TGTGCCAGCAGGTCTCGGGTTGAGTCCTACGAGCAGTACTTC.

The chain carries TRBV6-9 and TRBJ2-3; TRBD2 aligns across 12 bases. This CDR3 has 15 residues. Germline V lookup: CDR1 MNHGY, CDR2 SVAAGI. Trimming cost V 7 bases and J 5 bases; bases outside gene matches: 7. CDR3: CASMATSGRKDTQYF. The DNA for the CDR3 is TGTGCCAGCATGGCGACTAGCGGGAGAAAAGATACGCAGTATTTT.

The chain carries TRBV5-1 and TRBJ1-2, with a weak D call TRBD1 (5 bases). V lost 4 bases and J lost 4, with 14 bases in between. CDR1 and CDR2 (germline): SGHRS, YFSETQ. This CDR3 region has 14 residues. CDR3 nucleotide sequence: TGCGCCAGCAGCCCCGAAGGGACCTCCTATGGCTACACCTTC. It specifies CASSPEGTSYGYTF.

This clonotype was seen more than once but under ten times. The chain employs TRBV5-1 and TRBJ2-6; D call uncertain. The CDR3 covers 14 residues. Between the trimmed V and J ends, which lost 5 bases and 2 bases, there was a span of 8 bases. Germline V gene sequence: CDR1 SGHRS, CDR2 YFSETQ. The CDR3 sequence: CASRMTPGANVLTF. For the CDR3, the DNA is TGCGCCAGCAGGATGACTCCTGGGGCCAACGTCCTGACTTTC.

In regard to this clonotype: This may be a read error: a much more frequent sequence differs by one nucleotide. This chain links TRBV14 with TRBJ1-1; D is unresolved. Germline CDR1 and CDR2: SGHDN and FVKESK. The CDR3 spans 13 residues. CDR3 in amino acids: CASSQTMNTKAFF. The CDR3, as DNA: TGTGCCAGCAGCCAAACAATGAACACTAAAGCTTTCTTT.

The sample holds a few counts of this clonotype. This chain links TRBV4-3 with TRBJ2-5; maybe TRBD2 (6 bases). CDR3 length equals 16 residues. In germline, CDR1 is LGHNA, CDR2 YSLEER. Trimming removed 0 bases from V and 4 bases from J, with 15 bases in between. For the CDR3, the DNA is TGCGCCAGCAGCCAAGATGTGGCGGGGTCGGGAGAGACCCAGTACTTC. The encoded protein is CASSQDVAGSGETQYF.

The gene calls are TRBV4-3 and TRBJ1-1; D remains ambiguous. Germline values: CDR1 LGHNA, CDR2 YSLEER. The CDR3 covers 14 residues. Trimming pared 0 bases from V and 9 bases from J, leaving 14 bases between. The CDR3 DNA sequence: TGCGCCAGCAGCCAAGATGGGAGGACCTCCCAAGCTTTCTTT. This translates into CASSQDGRTSQAFF.

V gene TRBV7-3 combines with J gene TRBJ1-2; TRBD1 agrees at 8 bases. The CDR3 loop spans 16 amino acids. J lost 5 bases, V lost 5 bases, and 13 bases had no gene match. CDR1 and CDR2 (germline): SGHTA, FQGTGA. This CDR3 reads CASSLRDRGISYGYTF. The CDR3 region has the DNA TGTGCCAGCAGCCTCCGAGACAGGGGAATTTCTTATGGCTACACCTTC.

This clonotype occurred a few times. The V and J genes are TRBV6-2 or TRBV6-3 and TRBJ1-2, with a tentative D call TRBD1 (5 bases). There are 18 residues in the CDR3. Germline-derived CDR1 and CDR2 are MNHEY and SVGEGT. V lost 8 bases and J lost 5, with 30 bases in between. The DNA for the CDR3 is TGTGCCAGCGTTAGGGCAGGGCCATCGAGGACCGACTTTTATGGCTACACCTTC. Translation: CASVRAGPSRTDFYGYTF.

The chain couples TRBV20-1 to TRBJ1-2, with 9 bases aligning to TRBD1. Germline CDR1 reads DFQATT; CDR2 reads SNEGSKA (reference sequence). The length of the CDR3 is 14 residues. V lost 2 bases to trimming and J lost 8 bases; unmatched junction nucleotides: 9. CDR3: CSARPGQGVEGYTF. The CDR3 nucleotides read TGCAGTGCTAGACCGGGACAGGGAGTTGAGGGCTACACCTTC.

The chain has TRBV2 and TRBJ2-5, with D maybe TRBD1 (6 bases). Per the germline V gene, CDR1 is SNHLY and CDR2 is FYNNEI. V was clipped by 5 bases and J by 3 bases, with 16 bases between them. There are 15 residues in the CDR3. The CDR3 region has the DNA TGTGCCAGCAGTCCGGACAGAGCACGTAAAGAGACCCAGTACTTC. It codes for CASSPDRARKETQYF.

The chain carries TRBV5-6 and TRBJ2-3; the D gene is possibly TRBD2 (5 bases). The germline V gene encodes CDR1 SGHDT and CDR2 YYEEEE. The CDR3 contains 17 residues. The ends were cut back, 5 bases at V and 3 bases at J, with 22 bases in the middle. The CDR3 here is CASSLTRGHRGTDTQYF. For the CDR3, the DNA is TGTGCCAGCAGTTTAACTAGAGGGCATCGAGGGACAGATACGCAGTATTTT.